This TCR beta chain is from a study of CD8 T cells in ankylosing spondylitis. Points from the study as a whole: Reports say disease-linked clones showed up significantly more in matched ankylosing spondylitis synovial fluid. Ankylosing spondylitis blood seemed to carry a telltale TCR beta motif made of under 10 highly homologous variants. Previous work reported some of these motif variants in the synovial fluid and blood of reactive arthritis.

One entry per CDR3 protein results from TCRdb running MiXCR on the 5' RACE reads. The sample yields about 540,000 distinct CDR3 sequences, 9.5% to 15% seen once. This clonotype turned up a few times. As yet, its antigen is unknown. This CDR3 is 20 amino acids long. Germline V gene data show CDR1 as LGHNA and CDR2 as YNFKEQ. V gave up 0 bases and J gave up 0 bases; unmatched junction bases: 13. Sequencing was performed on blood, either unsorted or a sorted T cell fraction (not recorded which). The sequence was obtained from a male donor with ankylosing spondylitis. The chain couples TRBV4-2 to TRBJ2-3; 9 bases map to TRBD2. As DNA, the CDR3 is TGTGCCAGCAGCCAAGAGAATAGCGGGAGTGTCGGGTGGAGCACAGATACGCAGTATTTT. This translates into CASSQENSGSVGWSTDTQYF.